A single TCR beta chain is shown here with its context. Its antigen specificity is not known. Base-call qualities are not available, and no considerably larger clone is one nucleotide away. The immunoSEQ Assay, a bias-controlled multiplex PCR, was used to amplify TCRbeta CDR3 regions from genomic DNA. The original methods were these. Within the assay, amplification of reference gene primers was used to estimate how many nucleated cells each sample contained. To quantify the absolute abundance of each unique TCRbeta CDR3 rearrangement, sequence reads were collapsed and filtered. For each sample, productive Simpson clonality was calculated by taking the square root of Simpson's diversity index across productive rearrangements. Entries here come from immuneACCESS through TCRdb and include only in-frame sequences with V and J called. Some clones fail to appear in such tables; in the studies checked, an unresolved V gene covers under half of the shortfall, and the cause of the remainder is unknown. That table furnishes V, J and clone size, whereas the DNA furnished D and trimming. Recorded for this sample are tens of thousands of clones; 70% to 90% of them occurred a single time. The ten most abundant clones make up 14% of the sample.

This entry is derived from a study of blood T cell repertoires in COVID-19 (dated by TCRdb to the early 2020s). The study in broad terms: Samples covering the acute and convalescent phases of COVID-19 were provided by collaborators in the United States, Italy and Spain. The dataset comprised deeply sampled blood TCRbeta repertoires from subjects exposed to, actively infected with, or recovered from COVID-19. Samples were obtained from the ongoing ImmuneRACE study (first 160 participants) and from about 1,300 subjects provided by 6 global collaborators. A freely available public database, intended as a resource for researchers studying the immune response to SARS-CoV-2, is where the repertoires were released. The prospective study material was composed of cDNA or gDNA derived from T cells, B-cell-depleted T cells, or PBMCs. Where available, HLA class I and class II types were obtained from metadata supplied by the sample provider rather than from assay-based typing. Sample metadata almost always included a de-identified subject ID, COVID-19 status, age in years and sex. Results the study describes overall, beyond this receptor: Clinical and demographic metadata were provided uncurated, with the amount varying by source and participant.

Looking up the germline V gene yields CDR1 LGHNA and CDR2 YSLEER. V and J are trimmed by 7 bases and 4 bases, and the gene matches miss 4 bases of the junction. The CDR3 spans 15 residues, from the cysteine through the phenylalanine. The entry retains the CDR3 DNA only, 45 bases that are in frame from base 1. Each collaborating institution followed its own protocols to collect whole blood in K2EDTA tubes. For TCRbeta analysis, collaborator samples were shipped as frozen whole blood, as isolated PBMCs, or as DNA extracted from either sample type. The specimen was peripheral blood. The chain employs TRBV4-3 and TRBJ1-4, with TRBD1 identical over 12 junction bases. The receptor was isolated from a man between 70 and 80 years old with acute or convalescent COVID-19. The CDR3 reads CASTGTGGINEKLFF. The DNA sequence reads TGCGCCAGCACCGGGACAGGGGGCATTAATGAAAAACTGTTTTTT.